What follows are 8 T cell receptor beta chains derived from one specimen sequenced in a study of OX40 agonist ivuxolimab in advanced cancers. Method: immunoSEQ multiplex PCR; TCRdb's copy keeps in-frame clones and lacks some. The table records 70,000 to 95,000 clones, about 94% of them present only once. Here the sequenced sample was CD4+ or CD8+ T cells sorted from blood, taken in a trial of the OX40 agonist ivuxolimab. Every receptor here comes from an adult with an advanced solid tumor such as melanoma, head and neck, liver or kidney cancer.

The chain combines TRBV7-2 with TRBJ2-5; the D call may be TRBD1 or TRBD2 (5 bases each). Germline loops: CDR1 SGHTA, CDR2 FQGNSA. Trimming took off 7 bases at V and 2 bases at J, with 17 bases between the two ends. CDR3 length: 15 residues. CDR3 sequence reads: CASKYHRDVQETQYF. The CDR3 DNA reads TGTGCCAGCAAGTACCATAGGGACGTTCAAGAGACCCAGTACTTC.

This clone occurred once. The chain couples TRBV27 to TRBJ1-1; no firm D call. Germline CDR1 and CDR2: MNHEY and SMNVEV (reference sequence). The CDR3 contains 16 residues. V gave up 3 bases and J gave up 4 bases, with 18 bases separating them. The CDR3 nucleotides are TGTGCCAGCAGTTTCAATACGGGCCCGGGTGGCACTGAAGCTTTCTTT. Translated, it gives CASSFNTGPGGTEAFF.

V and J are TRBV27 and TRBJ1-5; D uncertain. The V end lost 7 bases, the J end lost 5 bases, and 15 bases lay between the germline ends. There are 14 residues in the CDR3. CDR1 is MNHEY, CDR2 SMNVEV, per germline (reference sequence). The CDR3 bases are TGTGCCAGCAAACCGAACGGAGGAGATCAGCCCCAGCATTTT. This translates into CASKPNGGDQPQHF.

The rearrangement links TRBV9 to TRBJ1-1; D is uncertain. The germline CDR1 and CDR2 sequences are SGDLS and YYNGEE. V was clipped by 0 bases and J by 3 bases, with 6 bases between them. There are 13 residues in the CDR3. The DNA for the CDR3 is TGTGCCAGCAGCGTAGGAAGTGACACTGAAGCTTTCTTT. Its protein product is CASSVGSDTEAFF. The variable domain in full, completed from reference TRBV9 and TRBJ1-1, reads DSGVTQTPKHLITATGQRVTLRCSPRSGDLSVYWYQQSLDQGLQFLIQYYNGEERAKGNILERFSAQQFPDLHSELNLSSLELGDSALYFCASSVGSDTEAFFGQGTRLTVV.

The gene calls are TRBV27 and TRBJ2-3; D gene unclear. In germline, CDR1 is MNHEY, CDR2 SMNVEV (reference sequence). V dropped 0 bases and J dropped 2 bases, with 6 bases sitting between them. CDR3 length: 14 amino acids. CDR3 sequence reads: CASSLSRSTDTQYF. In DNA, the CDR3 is TGTGCCAGCAGTTTATCTCGGTCCACAGATACGCAGTATTTT.

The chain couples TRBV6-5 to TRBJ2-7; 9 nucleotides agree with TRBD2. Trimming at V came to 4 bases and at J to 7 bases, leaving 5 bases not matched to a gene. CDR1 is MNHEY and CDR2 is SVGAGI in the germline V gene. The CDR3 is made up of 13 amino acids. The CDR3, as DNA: TGTGCCAGCAGTTCGGCGGGGGGGTGGGAGCAGTACTTC. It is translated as CASSSAGGWEQYF.

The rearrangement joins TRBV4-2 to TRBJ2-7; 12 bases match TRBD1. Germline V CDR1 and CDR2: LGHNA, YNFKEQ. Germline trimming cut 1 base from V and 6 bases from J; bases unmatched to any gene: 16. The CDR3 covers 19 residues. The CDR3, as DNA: TGTGCCAGCAGCCAAGTTAGGGGACAGGGGGCTGGTTTAGCGCGCGAGCAGTACTTC. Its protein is CASSQVRGQGAGLAREQYF.

The CDR3 here is CASSSGGQGYNEQFF. The DNA for the CDR3 is TGTGCCAGCAGCTCAGGGGGACAGGGGTATAATGAGCAGTTCTTC. The J gene is TRBJ2-1, the V gene TRBV7-3, with 10 bases aligning to TRBD1. The V and J ends lost 4 bases and 7 bases, in that order; junction bases with no gene match: 7. Germline V lookup: CDR1 SGHTA, CDR2 FQGTGA. CDR3 length: 15 residues. The full variable domain, with the rest looked up from reference TRBV7-3 and TRBJ2-1, is GAGVSQTPSNKVTEKGKYVELRCDPISGHTALYWYRQSLGQGPEFLIYFQGTGAADDSGLPNDRFFAVRPEGSVSTLKIQRTERGDSAVYLCASSSGGQGYNEQFFGPGTRLTVL.